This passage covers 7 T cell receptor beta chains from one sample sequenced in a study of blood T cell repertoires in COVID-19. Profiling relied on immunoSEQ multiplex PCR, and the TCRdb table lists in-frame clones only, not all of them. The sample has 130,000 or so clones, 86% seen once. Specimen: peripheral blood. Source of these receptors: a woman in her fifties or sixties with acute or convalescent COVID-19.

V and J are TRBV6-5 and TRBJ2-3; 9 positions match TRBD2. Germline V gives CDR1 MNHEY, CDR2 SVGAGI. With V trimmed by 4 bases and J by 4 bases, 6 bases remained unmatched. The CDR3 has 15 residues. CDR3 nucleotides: TGTGCCAGCAGTTCGTCGGCGGGGGGGCCAGATACGCAGTATTTT. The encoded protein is CASSSSAGGPDTQYF.

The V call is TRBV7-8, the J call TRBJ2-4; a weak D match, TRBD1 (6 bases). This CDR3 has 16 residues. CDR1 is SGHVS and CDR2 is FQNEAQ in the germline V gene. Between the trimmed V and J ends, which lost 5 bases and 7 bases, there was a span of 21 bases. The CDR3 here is CASSSSGYGGGNIQYF. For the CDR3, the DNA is TGTGCCAGCAGCAGCTCAGGGTATGGGGGCGGTAACATTCAGTACTTC.

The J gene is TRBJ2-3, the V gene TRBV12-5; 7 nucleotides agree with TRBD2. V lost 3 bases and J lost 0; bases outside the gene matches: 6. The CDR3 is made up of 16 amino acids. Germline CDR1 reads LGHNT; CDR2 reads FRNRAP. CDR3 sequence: CASGFETSLSTDTQYF. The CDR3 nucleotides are TGTGCTAGTGGTTTCGAGACTAGCCTCAGCACAGATACGCAGTATTTT.

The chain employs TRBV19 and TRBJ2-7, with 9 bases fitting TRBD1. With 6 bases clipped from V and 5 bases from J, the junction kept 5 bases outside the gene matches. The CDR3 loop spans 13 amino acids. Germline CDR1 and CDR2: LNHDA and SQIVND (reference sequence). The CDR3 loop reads CASSSGTGNEQYF. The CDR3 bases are TGTGCCAGTAGCTCCGGGACAGGGAACGAGCAGTACTTC.

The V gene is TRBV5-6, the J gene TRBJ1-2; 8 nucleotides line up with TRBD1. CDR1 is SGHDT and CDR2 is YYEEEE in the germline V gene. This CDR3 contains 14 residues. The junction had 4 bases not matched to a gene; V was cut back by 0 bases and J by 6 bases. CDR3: CASSLVGTGHGYTF. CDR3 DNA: TGTGCCAGCAGCTTGGTCGGGACAGGACATGGCTACACCTTC.

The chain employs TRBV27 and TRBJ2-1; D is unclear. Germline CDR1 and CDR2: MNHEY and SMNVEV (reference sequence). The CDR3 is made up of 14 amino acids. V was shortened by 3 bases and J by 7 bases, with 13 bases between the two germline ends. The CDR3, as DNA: TGTGCCAGCAGTTTTAGTAGCTATAAAAATGAGCAGTTCTTC. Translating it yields CASSFSSYKNEQFF.

The CDR3 DNA is TGTGCCAGCAGTTTTTCCACAGGGTCGAGTCAGCCCCAGCATTTT. Amino acids: CASSFSTGSSQPQHF. V usage is TRBV27 and J usage is TRBJ1-5, with D perhaps matching TRBD1 (6 bases). Trimming shortened V by 3 bases and J by 6 bases, and 15 bases separated the two germline ends. The CDR3 contains 15 residues. Per the germline V gene, CDR1 is MNHEY and CDR2 is SMNVEV (reference sequence).